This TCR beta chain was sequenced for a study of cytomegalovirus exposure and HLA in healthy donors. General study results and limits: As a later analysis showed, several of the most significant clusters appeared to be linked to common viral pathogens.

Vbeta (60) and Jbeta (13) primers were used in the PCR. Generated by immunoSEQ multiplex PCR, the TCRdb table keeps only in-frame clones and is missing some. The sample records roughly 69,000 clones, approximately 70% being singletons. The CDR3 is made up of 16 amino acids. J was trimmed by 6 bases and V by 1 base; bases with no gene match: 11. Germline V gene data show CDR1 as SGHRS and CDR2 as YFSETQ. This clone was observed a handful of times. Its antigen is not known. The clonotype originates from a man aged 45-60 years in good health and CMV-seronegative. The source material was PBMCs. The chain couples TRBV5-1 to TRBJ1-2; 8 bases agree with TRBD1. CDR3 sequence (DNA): TGCGCCAGCAGCTTGTCAGGGGGCGATTCACGGAATGGCTACACCTTC. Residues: CASSLSGGDSRNGYTF.